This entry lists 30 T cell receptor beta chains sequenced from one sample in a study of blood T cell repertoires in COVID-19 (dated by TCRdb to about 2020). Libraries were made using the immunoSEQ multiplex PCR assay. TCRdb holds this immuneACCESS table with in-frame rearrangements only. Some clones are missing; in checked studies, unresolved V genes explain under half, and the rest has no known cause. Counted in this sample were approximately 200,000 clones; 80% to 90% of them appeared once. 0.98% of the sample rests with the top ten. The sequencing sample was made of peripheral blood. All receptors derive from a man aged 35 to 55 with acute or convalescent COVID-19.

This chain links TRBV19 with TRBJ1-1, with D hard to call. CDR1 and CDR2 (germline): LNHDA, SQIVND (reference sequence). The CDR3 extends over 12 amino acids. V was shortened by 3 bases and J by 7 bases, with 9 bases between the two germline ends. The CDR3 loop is CASSIGWSEAFF. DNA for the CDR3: TGTGCCAGTAGTATTGGGTGGAGTGAAGCTTTCTTT.

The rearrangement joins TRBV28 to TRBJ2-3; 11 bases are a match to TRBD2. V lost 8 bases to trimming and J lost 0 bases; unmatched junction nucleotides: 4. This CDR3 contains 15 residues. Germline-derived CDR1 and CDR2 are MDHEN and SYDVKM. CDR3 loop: CASLAGGTSTDTQYF. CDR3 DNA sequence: TGTGCCAGCCTAGCGGGGGGAACTAGCACAGATACGCAGTATTTT. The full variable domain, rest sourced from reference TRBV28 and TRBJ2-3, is DVKVTQSSRYLVKRTGEKVFLECVQDMDHENMFWYRQDPGLGLRLIYFSYDVKMKEKGDIPEGYSVSREKKERFSLILESASTNQTSMYLCASLAGGTSTDTQYFGPGTRLTVL.

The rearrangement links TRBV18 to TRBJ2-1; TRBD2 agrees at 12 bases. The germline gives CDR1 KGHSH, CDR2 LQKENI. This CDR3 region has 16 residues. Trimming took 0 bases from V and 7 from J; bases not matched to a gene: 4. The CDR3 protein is CASSPPLAGGRNEQFF. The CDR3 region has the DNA TGTGCCAGCTCACCACCCCTAGCGGGGGGGCGGAATGAGCAGTTCTTC.

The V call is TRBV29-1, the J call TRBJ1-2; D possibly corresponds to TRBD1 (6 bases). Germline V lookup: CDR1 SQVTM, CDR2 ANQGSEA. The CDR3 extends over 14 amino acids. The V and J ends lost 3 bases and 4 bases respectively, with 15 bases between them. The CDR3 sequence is CSVETGAWGYGYTF. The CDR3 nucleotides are TGCAGCGTTGAGACAGGAGCCTGGGGCTATGGCTACACCTTC.

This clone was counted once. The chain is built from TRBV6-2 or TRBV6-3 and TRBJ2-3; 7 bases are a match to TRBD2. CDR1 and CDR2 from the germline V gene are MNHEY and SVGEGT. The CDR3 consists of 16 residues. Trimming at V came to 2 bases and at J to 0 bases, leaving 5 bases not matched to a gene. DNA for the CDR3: TGTGCCAGCAGTTACGGGACTACCTATAGCACAGATACGCAGTATTTT. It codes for CASSYGTTYSTDTQYF.

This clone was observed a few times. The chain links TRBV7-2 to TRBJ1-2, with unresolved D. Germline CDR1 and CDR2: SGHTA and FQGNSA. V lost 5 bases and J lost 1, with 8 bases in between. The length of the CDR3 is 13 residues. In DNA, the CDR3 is TGTGCCAGCAGCCTACAGCTTAACTATGGCTACACCTTC. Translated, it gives CASSLQLNYGYTF.

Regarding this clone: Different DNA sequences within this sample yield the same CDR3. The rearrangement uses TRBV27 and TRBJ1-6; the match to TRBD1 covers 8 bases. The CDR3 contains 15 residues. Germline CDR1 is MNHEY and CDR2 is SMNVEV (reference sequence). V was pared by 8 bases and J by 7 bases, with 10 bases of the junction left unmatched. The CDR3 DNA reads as TGTGCCAGCTCCCCCACCGACAGGGGCAATTCACCCCTCCACTTT. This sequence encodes CASSPTDRGNSPLHF.

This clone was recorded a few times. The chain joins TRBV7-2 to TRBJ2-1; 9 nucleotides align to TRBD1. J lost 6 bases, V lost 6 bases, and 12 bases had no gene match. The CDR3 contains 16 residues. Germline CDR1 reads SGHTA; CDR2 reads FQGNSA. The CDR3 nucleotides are TGTGCCAGCAGACCATGGGCGGGACAGGGACTCAATGAGCAGTTCTTC. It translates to CASRPWAGQGLNEQFF.

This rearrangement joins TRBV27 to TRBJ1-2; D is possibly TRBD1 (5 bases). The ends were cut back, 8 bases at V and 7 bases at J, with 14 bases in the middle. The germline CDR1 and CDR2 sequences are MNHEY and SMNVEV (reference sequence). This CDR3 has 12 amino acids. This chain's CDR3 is CASGPGGPGYTF. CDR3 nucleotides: TGTGCCAGCGGCCCCGGGGGTCCTGGCTACACCTTC.

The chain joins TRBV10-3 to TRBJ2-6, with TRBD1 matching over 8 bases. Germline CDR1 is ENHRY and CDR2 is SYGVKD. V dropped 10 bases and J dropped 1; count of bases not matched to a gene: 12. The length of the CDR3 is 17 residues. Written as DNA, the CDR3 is TGTGCCACCGAGCCGCGCAGGGGGCAATCTGGGGCCAACGTCCTGACTTTC. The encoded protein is CATEPRRGQSGANVLTF.

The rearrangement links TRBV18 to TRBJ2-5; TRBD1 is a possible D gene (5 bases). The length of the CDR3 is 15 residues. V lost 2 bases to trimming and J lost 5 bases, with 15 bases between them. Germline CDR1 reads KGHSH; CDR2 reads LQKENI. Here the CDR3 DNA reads TGTGCCAGCTCACCAGATGGGCTCAGGGCGGAGACCCAGTACTTC. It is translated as CASSPDGLRAETQYF.

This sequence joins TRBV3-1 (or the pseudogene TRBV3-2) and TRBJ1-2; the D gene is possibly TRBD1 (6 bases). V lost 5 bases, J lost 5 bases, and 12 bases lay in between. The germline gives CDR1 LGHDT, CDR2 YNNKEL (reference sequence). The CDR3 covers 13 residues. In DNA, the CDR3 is TGTGCCAGCAGCACAGGGTTGGGGTATGGCTACACCTTC. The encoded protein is CASSTGLGYGYTF.

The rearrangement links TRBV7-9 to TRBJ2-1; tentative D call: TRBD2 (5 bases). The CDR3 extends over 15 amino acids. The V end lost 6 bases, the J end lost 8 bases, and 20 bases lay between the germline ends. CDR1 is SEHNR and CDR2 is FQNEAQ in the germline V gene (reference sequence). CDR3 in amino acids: CASSPYSGSLDEQFF. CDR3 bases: TGTGCCAGCAGTCCCTACAGCGGATCATTGGATGAGCAGTTCTTC.

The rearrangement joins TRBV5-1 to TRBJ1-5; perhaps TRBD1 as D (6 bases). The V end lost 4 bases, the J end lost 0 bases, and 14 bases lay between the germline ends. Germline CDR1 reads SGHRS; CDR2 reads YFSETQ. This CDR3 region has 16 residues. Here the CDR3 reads CASSMDSPNSNQPQHF. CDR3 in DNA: TGCGCCAGCAGCATGGACAGTCCTAATAGCAATCAGCCCCAGCATTTT.

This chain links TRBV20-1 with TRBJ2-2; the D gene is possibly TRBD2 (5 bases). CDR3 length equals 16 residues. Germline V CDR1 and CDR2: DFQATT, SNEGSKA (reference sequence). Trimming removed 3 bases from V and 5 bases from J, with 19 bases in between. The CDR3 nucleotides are TGCAGTGCTAGTCCGTCGTACACGGGATGGACCGGGGAGCTGTTTTTT. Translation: CSASPSYTGWTGELFF.

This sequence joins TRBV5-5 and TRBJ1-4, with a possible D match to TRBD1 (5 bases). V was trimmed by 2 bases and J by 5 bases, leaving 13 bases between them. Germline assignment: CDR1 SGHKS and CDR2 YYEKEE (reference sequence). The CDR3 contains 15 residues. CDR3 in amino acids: CASSFRQNLNEKLFF. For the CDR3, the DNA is TGTGCCAGCAGCTTTCGACAGAACCTAAATGAAAAACTGTTTTTT.

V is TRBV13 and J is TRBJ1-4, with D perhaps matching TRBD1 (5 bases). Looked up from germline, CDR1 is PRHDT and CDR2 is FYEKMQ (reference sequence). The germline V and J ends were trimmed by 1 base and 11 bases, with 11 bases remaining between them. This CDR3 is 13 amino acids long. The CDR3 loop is CASSLVATDKLFF. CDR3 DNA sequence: TGTGCCAGCAGCTTAGTCGCGACAGATAAACTGTTTTTT.

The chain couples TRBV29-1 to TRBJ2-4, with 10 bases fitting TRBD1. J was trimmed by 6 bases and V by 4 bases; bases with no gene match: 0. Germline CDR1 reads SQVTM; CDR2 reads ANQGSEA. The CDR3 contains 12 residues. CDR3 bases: TGCAGCGTTGGGGACAGGGGAAACATTCAGTACTTC. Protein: CSVGDRGNIQYF.

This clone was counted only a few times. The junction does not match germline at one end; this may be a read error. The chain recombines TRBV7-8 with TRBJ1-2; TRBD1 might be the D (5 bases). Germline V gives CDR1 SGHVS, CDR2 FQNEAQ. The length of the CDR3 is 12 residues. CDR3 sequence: CASSQRDYRYTF. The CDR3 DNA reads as TGTGCCAGCAGCCAGCGGGACTATCGCTACACCTTC.

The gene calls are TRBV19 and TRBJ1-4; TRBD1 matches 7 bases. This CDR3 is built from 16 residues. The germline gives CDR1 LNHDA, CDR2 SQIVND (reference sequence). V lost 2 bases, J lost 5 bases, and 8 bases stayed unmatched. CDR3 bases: TGTGCCAGTAGTATACCCAGCGGAGGGGGCAATGAAAAACTGTTTTTT. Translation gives CASSIPSGGGNEKLFF.

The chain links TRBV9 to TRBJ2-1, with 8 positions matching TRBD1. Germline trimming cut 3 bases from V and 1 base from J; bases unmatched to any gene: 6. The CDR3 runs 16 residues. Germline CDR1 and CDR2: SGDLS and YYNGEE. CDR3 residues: CASSDGRGLSYNEQFF. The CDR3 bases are TGTGCCAGCAGCGATGGCAGGGGGCTATCCTACAATGAGCAGTTCTTC.

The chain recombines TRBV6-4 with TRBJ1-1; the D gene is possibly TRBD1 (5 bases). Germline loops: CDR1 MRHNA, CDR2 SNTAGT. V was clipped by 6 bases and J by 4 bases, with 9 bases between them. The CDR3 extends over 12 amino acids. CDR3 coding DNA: TGTGCCAGCAGGCAGGGTGTCACTGAAGCTTTCTTT. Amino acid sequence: CASRQGVTEAFF.

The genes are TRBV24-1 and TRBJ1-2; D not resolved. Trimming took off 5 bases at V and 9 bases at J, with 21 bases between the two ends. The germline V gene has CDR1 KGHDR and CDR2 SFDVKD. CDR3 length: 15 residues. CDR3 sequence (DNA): TGTGCCACCAGTGCCGAAGGAAGCTCCGGGGTTAGCTACACCTTC. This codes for CATSAEGSSGVSYTF.

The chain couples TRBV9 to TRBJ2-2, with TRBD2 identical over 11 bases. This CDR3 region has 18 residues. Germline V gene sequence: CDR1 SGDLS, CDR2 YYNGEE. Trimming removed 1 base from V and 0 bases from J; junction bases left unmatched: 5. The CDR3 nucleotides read TGTGCCAGCAGCGTAAAATATAGCGGGGGGGCGAACACCGGGGAGCTGTTTTTT. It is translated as CASSVKYSGGANTGELFF.

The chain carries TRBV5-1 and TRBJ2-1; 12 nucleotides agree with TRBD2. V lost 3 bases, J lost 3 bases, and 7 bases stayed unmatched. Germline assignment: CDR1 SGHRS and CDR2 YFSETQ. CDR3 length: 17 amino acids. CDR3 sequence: CASSSDLLAGGYNEQFF. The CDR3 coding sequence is TGCGCCAGCAGCTCGGATCTACTAGCGGGGGGCTACAATGAGCAGTTCTTC.

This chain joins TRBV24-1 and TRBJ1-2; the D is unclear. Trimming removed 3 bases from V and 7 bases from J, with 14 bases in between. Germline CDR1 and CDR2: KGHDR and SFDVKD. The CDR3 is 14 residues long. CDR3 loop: CATSDESRSSGYTF. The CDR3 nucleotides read TGTGCCACCAGTGATGAAAGCCGATCTAGTGGCTACACCTTC.

As DNA, the CDR3 is TGTGCCTGGAGTCTTTTCGGGACAGCCTCTTCACCCCTCCACTTT. Its protein product is CAWSLFGTASSPLHF. This chain joins TRBV30 and TRBJ1-6, with 7 bases aligning to TRBD1. Germline values: CDR1 GTSNPN, CDR2 SVGIG (reference sequence). The CDR3 contains 15 residues. After removal of 2 bases from V and 9 bases from J, the junction contained 10 bases not matched to a gene.

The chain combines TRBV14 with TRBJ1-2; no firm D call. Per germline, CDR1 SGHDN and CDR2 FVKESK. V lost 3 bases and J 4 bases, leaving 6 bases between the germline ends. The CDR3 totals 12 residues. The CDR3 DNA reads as TGTGCCAGCAGCCAGGCATTCTATGGCTACACCTTC. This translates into CASSQAFYGYTF.

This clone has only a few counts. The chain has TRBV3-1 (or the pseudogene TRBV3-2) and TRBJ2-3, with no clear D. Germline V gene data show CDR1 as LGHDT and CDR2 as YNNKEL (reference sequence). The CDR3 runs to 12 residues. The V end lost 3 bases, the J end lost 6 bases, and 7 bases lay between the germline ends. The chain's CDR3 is CASSHYADTQYF. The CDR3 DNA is TGTGCCAGCAGCCACTATGCTGATACGCAGTATTTT.

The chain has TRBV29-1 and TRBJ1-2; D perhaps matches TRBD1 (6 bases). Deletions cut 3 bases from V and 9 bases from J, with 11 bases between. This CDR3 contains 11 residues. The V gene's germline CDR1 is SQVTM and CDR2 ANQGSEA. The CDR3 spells CSVEKGVSYTF. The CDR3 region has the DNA TGCAGCGTTGAGAAGGGGGTGAGCTACACCTTC.